Listed below are T cell receptor beta chains from one sample, sequenced in a study of response to subunit inactivated influenza vaccine. TCRdb redid the calling of the RT-PCR reads with MiXCR, one entry per CDR3 protein. The table records under 500,000 distinct CDR3 sequences, 11% of them present only once. The specimen was PBMCs from blood, collected 45 days after vaccination. The receptors shown here come from a man between 50 and 59 years old who received an inactivated influenza vaccine. The CDR3 runs from the conserved cysteine through the conserved F or W. The D gene is left open where the match is weak. Not all rows give a size; the values are once, few, many and, for expanded clones, a class.

clone_size: many
d_call: -
j_call: TRBJ1-2
v_call: TRBV10-3
cdr3_nt: TGTGCCATCAATTTTGCGGGGGGCGTCGACTATGGCTACACCTTC
cdr3_aa: CAINFAGGVDYGYTF

clone_size: few
d_call: TRBD1
j_call: TRBJ2-1
v_call: TRBV6-2/TRBV6-3
cdr3_nt: TGTGCCAGTTTAAGGGGGCCTACGGGTGAGCAGTTCTTC
cdr3_aa: CASLRGPTGEQFF

clone_size: many
d_call: -
j_call: TRBJ1-2
v_call: TRBV28
cdr3_nt: TGTGCCAGCAGTCCGGGACTGAGTTATAACTATGGCTACACCTTC
cdr3_aa: CASSPGLSYNYGYTF

clone_size: -
d_call: TRBD2
j_call: TRBJ2-3
v_call: TRBV6-5
cdr3_nt: TGTGCCAGCAGTTACCTGCCCCGACCAGCGGGGCTTACAGATACGCAGTATTTT
cdr3_aa: CASSYLPRPAGLTDTQYF

clone_size: -
d_call: TRBD2
j_call: TRBJ2-1
v_call: TRBV28
cdr3_nt: TGTGCCAGCGGTTGGACTAGCGGGAGGACCAATGAGCAGTTCTTC
cdr3_aa: CASGWTSGRTNEQFF

clone_size: -
d_call: TRBD1
j_call: TRBJ2-6
v_call: TRBV15
cdr3_nt: TGTGCCACCAGCAGCCCCCGGGACAGGGAAGTGGGTGGGGCCAACGTCCTGACTTTC
cdr3_aa: CATSSPRDREVGGANVLTF

clone_size: many
d_call: TRBD1
j_call: TRBJ2-5
v_call: TRBV12-3/TRBV12-4
cdr3_nt: TGTGCCAGCAGGTCGACAGGGACGCAAGAGACCCAGTACTTC
cdr3_aa: CASRSTGTQETQYF

clone_size: many
d_call: -
j_call: TRBJ2-2
v_call: TRBV6-5
cdr3_nt: TGTGCCAGCAGCGCCTTGACCGGGGAGCTGTTTTTT
cdr3_aa: CASSALTGELFF

clone_size: many
d_call: TRBD1
j_call: TRBJ2-6
v_call: TRBV20-1
cdr3_nt: TGCAGTGCTAGCAGGGGGAGCTCTGGGGCCAACGTCCTGACTTTC
cdr3_aa: CSASRGSSGANVLTF

clone_size: few
d_call: TRBD1
j_call: TRBJ2-2
v_call: TRBV6-1
cdr3_nt: TGTGCCACTCCTGGGGACAGGCAGGCCGGGGAGCTGTTTTTT
cdr3_aa: CATPGDRQAGELFF

clone_size: few
d_call: -
j_call: TRBJ2-7
v_call: TRBV7-9
cdr3_nt: TGTGCCAGCGGGGTCAAAGCGAACGAGCAGTACTTC
cdr3_aa: CASGVKANEQYF

clone_size: few
d_call: TRBD2
j_call: TRBJ2-7
v_call: TRBV4-1
cdr3_nt: TGCGCCAGCAGCCAATCGACAGCGGGGGTCTCCTACGAGCAGTACTTC
cdr3_aa: CASSQSTAGVSYEQYF

clone_size: few
d_call: -
j_call: TRBJ2-2
v_call: TRBV18
cdr3_nt: TGTGCCAGCTCACAACCCTTACGGCCCGCGAGCACCGGGGAGCTGTTTTTT
cdr3_aa: CASSQPLRPASTGELFF

clone_size: few
d_call: TRBD2
j_call: TRBJ2-1
v_call: TRBV15
cdr3_nt: TGTGCCACTCGACCTCCTAGCGGGAGGGGGAACAATGAGCAGTTCTTC
cdr3_aa: CATRPPSGRGNNEQFF

clone_size: few
d_call: TRBD2
j_call: TRBJ2-3
v_call: TRBV7-9
cdr3_nt: TGTGCCAGCGGGGCTAGCGGAACAGATACGCAGTATTTT
cdr3_aa: CASGASGTDTQYF

clone_size: few
d_call: -
j_call: TRBJ1-6
v_call: TRBV10-3
cdr3_nt: TGTGCCACGGATCCGGGGCGCCATGGGGGTTCACCCCTCCACTTT
cdr3_aa: CATDPGRHGGSPLHF

clone_size: -
d_call: TRBD1
j_call: TRBJ2-7
v_call: TRBV12-3/TRBV12-4
cdr3_nt: TGTGCCAGCAGTTTGAACAGGGGGCTGGGCGAGCAGTACTTC
cdr3_aa: CASSLNRGLGEQYF

clone_size: -
d_call: -
j_call: TRBJ1-2
v_call: TRBV5-1
cdr3_nt: TGCGCCAGCAGCGCTGTAACCGGGGTGGATGGCTACACCTTC
cdr3_aa: CASSAVTGVDGYTF

clone_size: -
d_call: -
j_call: TRBJ1-5
v_call: TRBV15
cdr3_nt: TGTGCCACCAGCAGAGGGTCAGGGCCTCAGCCCCAGCATTTT
cdr3_aa: CATSRGSGPQPQHF

clone_size: many
d_call: -
j_call: TRBJ2-7
v_call: TRBV4-1
cdr3_nt: TGCGCCAGCAGCCAAGGGGACGAGTACGAGCAGTACTTC
cdr3_aa: CASSQGDEYEQYF

clone_size: -
d_call: -
j_call: TRBJ2-3
v_call: TRBV10-3
cdr3_nt: TGTGCCATCAGTGAGCCTTTGGGACCCACAGATACGCAGTATTTT
cdr3_aa: CAISEPLGPTDTQYF

clone_size: many
d_call: TRBD2
j_call: TRBJ2-3
v_call: TRBV20-1
cdr3_nt: TGCAGTGCTAGCCAACTAGCGGGAGGGAACACAGATACGCAGTATTTT
cdr3_aa: CSASQLAGGNTDTQYF

clone_size: -
d_call: -
j_call: TRBJ2-7
v_call: TRBV5-5
cdr3_nt: TGTGCCAGCAGCTTGGGGAGGGGCCCTGTGTACGAGCAGTACTTC
cdr3_aa: CASSLGRGPVYEQYF

clone_size: few
d_call: TRBD2
j_call: TRBJ2-7
v_call: TRBV10-2
cdr3_nt: TGCGCCAGCCGCGGGACTAGTCTTCCCGAGCAGTACTTC
cdr3_aa: CASRGTSLPEQYF

clone_size: few
d_call: -
j_call: TRBJ2-1
v_call: TRBV15
cdr3_nt: TGTGCCACCAGCAGTCGAAGGGGCAATGAGCAGTTCTTC
cdr3_aa: CATSSRRGNEQFF

clone_size: many
d_call: -
j_call: TRBJ2-5
v_call: TRBV7-7
cdr3_nt: TGTGCCAGCAGCTTAGGTGCAGCGGAACAAGAGACCCAGTACTTC
cdr3_aa: CASSLGAAEQETQYF